These 9 T cell receptor beta chains originate from one sample sequenced in a study of cytomegalovirus exposure and HLA in healthy donors listed by TCRdb under 2017. The library was produced with the immunoSEQ multiplex PCR assay. The multiplex PCR relied on a mix of 60 forward primers for TCR Vbeta segments and 13 reverse primers for TCR Jbeta segments. Here the immuneACCESS table is served through TCRdb, limited to in-frame sequences with V and J called. Missing clones are a known gap in these copies; in checked studies unresolved V genes cover under half, and the rest lacks a known reason. The sample records 130,000 to 150,000 clones, around 83% of which are singletons. The ten most abundant clones make up more than 4% of the sample. Sequencing was done on a sample of PBMCs. The receptors originated from a man aged 35 to 55 in good health and CMV-seropositive.

The CDR3 here is CASSFGGSNEKLFF. CDR3 coding DNA: TGCGCCAGCAGCTTCGGCGGTAGTAATGAAAAACTGTTTTTT. V gene TRBV5-1 combines with J gene TRBJ1-4; D unresolved. The length of the CDR3 is 14 residues. V lost 2 bases and J lost 4, with 9 bases in between. Germline values: CDR1 SGHRS, CDR2 YFSETQ. The whole variable domain, filled in from reference TRBV5-1 and TRBJ1-4, reads KAGVTQTPRYLIKTRGQQVTLSCSPISGHRSVSWYQQTPGQGLQFLFEYFSETQRNKGNFPGRFSGRQFSNSRSEMNVSTLELGDSALYLCASSFGGSNEKLFFGSGTQLSVL.

The J gene is TRBJ2-3, the V gene TRBV30, with unresolved D. The CDR3 runs 16 residues. The V end lost 0 bases, the J end lost 3 bases, and 16 bases lay between the germline ends. Germline CDR1 is GTSNPN and CDR2 is SVGIG (reference sequence). The CDR3 protein is CAWSVFARRTTDTQYF. In DNA, the CDR3 is TGTGCCTGGAGTGTATTTGCTAGGAGAACGACAGATACGCAGTATTTT. The full variable domain, rest sourced from reference TRBV30 and TRBJ2-3, is SQTIHQWPATLVQPVGSPLSLECTVEGTSNPNLYWYRQAAGRGLQLLFYSVGIGQISSEVPQNLSASRPQDRQFILSSKKLLLSDSGFYLCAWSVFARRTTDTQYFGPGTRLTVL.

V usage is TRBV10-3 and J usage is TRBJ1-6; no definite D call. The V and J ends lost 3 bases and 7 bases respectively, with 10 bases between them. Germline V gene lookup returns CDR1 ENHRY and CDR2 SYGVKD. The CDR3 consists of 14 residues. CDR3 in DNA: TGTGCCATCAGTGAAGCAGAGAGGAATTCACCCCTCCACTTT. It translates to CAISEAERNSPLHF.

The chain carries TRBV5-6 and TRBJ1-2; no firm D call. V was shortened by 7 bases and J by 10 bases, with 20 bases between the two germline ends. The CDR3 contains 13 residues. Germline CDR1 reads SGHDT; CDR2 reads YYEEEE. In nucleotides, the CDR3 is TGTGCCAGCCAGCGGTCCCTCGCATCTGACTACACCTTC. It translates to CASQRSLASDYTF.

This chain joins TRBV4-1 and TRBJ1-5; no definite D call. Germline loops: CDR1 MGHRA, CDR2 YSYEKL. The length of the CDR3 is 16 residues. V lost 4 bases and J 0 bases, leaving 13 bases between the germline ends. The CDR3 region has the DNA TGCGCCAGCAGCCGGCCCACGGGAGCTAGCAATCAGCCCCAGCATTTT. As protein: CASSRPTGASNQPQHF.

This clone was seen only once. This chain joins TRBV18 and TRBJ1-6; 9 bases match TRBD1. V gave up 4 bases and J gave up 10 bases; unmatched junction bases: 2. This CDR3 has 13 residues. In germline, CDR1 is KGHSH, CDR2 LQKENI. The CDR3 bases are TGTGCCAGCTCACGAGACAGGGGGTCACCCCTCCACTTT. Protein sequence: CASSRDRGSPLHF.

The V gene is TRBV19, the J gene TRBJ1-1; D is unresolved. There are 16 residues in the CDR3. Trimming pared 2 bases from V and 3 bases from J, leaving 16 bases between. Looked up from germline, CDR1 is LNHDA and CDR2 is SQIVND (reference sequence). Here the CDR3 DNA reads TGTGCCAGTAGTATACCCCGGTCCATCATGGACACTGAAGCTTTCTTT. This encodes CASSIPRSIMDTEAFF. The complete variable domain, with remaining parts taken from reference TRBV19 and TRBJ1-1, reads DGGITQSPKYLFRKEGQNVTLSCEQNLNHDAMYWYRQDPGQGLRLIYYSQIVNDFQKGDIAEGYSVSREKKESFPLTVTSAQKNPTAFYLCASSIPRSIMDTEAFFGQGTRLTVV.

This rearrangement joins TRBV5-4 to TRBJ1-1; the D gene is possibly TRBD1 (6 bases). The germline V gene has CDR1 SGHNT and CDR2 YYREEE (reference sequence). Trimming took off 4 bases at V and 5 bases at J, with 18 bases between the two ends. The CDR3 runs to 15 residues. CDR3 sequence reads: CASSPSAGAGTEAFF. DNA for the CDR3: TGTGCCAGCAGCCCCTCAGCGGGGGCTGGGACTGAAGCTTTCTTT.

The CDR3 DNA is TGTGCCAGCAGTCCCCCTCCGGGACAGACTAACGAGCAGTACTTC. This sequence encodes CASSPPPGQTNEQYF. The chain uses TRBV27 and TRBJ2-7; 7 nucleotides match TRBD1. V shed 5 bases and J 5 bases; nucleotides not matched to a gene: 12. The length of the CDR3 is 15 residues. The germline CDR1 and CDR2 sequences are MNHEY and SMNVEV (reference sequence).